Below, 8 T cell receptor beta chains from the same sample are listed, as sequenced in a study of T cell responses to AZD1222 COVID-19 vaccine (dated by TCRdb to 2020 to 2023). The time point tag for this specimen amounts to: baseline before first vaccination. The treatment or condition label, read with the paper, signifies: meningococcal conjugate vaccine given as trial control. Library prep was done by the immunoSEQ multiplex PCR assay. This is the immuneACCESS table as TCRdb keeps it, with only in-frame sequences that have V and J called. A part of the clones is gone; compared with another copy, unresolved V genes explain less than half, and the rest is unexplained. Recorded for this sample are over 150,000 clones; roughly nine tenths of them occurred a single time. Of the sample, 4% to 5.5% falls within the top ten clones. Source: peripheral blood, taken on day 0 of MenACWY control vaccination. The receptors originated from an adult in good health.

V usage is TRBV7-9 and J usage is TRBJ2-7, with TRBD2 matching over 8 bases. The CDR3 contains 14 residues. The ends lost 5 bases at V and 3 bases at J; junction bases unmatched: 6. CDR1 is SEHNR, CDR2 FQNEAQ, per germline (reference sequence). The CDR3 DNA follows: TGTGCCAGCAGCCCGGGAGGGAAAAGCTACGAGCAGTACTTC. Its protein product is CASSPGGKSYEQYF.

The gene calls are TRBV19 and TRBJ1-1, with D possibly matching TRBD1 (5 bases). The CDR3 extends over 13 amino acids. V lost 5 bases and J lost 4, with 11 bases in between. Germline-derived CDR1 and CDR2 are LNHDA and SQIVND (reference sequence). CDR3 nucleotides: TGTGCCAGTAGTGCCGGGGGAAGCACTGAAGCTTTCTTT. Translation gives CASSAGGSTEAFF.

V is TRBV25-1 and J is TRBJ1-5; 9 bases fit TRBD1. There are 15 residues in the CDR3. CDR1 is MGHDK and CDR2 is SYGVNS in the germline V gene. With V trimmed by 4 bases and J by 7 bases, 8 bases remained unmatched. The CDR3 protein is CASSAPGTGSQPQHF. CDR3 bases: TGTGCCAGCAGTGCGCCCGGGACAGGGAGCCAGCCCCAGCATTTT.

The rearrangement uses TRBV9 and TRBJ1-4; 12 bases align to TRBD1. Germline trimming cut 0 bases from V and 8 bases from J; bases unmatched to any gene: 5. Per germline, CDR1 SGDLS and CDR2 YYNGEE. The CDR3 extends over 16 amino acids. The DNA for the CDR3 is TGTGCCAGCAGCGTAGGTTCGGGACAGGGGGCAGAAAAACTGTTTTTT. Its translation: CASSVGSGQGAEKLFF.

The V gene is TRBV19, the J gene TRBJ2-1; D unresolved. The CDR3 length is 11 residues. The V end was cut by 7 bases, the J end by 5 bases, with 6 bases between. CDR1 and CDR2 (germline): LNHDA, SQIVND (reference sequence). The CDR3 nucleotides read TGTGCCAGTAATCGCGACAATGAGCAGTTCTTC. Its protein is CASNRDNEQFF.

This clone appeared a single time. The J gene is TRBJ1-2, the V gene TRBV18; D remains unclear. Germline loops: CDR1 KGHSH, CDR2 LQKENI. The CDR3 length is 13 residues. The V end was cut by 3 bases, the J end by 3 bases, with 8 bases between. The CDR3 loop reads CASSPLGDYGYTF. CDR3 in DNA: TGTGCCAGCTCACCTCTTGGTGACTATGGCTACACCTTC.

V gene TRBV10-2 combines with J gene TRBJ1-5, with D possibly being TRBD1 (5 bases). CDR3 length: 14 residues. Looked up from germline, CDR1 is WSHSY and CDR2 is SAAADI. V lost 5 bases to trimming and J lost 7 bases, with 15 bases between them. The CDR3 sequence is CASSQTRAGQPQHF. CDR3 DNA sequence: TGCGCCAGCAGTCAAACCAGGGCAGGACAGCCCCAGCATTTT.

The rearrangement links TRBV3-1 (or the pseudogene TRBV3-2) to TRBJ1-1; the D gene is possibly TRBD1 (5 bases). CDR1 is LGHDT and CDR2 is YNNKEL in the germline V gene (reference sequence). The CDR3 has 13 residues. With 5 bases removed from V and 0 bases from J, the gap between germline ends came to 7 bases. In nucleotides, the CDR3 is TGTGCCAGCAGCACGACAGTGAACACTGAAGCTTTCTTT. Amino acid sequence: CASSTTVNTEAFF.